The 17 T cell receptor beta chains given below trace back to one sample, sequenced in a study of OX40 agonist ivuxolimab in advanced cancers. The protocol was immunoSEQ multiplex PCR, while the TCRdb copy is restricted to in-frame clones and leaves out a portion. The sample lists about 80,000 clones; 90% to 95% were seen once. This specimen was CD4+ or CD8+ T cells sorted from blood, taken in a trial of the OX40 agonist ivuxolimab. The receptors here all came from an adult with an advanced solid tumor such as melanoma, head and neck, liver or kidney cancer.

This chain's CDR3 is CASSLRPGQANTGELFF. In DNA, the CDR3 is TGTGCCAGCAGTCTCCGGCCGGGACAGGCGAACACCGGGGAGCTGTTTTTT. This chain joins TRBV27 and TRBJ2-2; 8 bases agree with TRBD1. The CDR3 has 17 amino acids. Germline lookup yields CDR1 MNHEY and CDR2 SMNVEV (reference sequence). V was clipped by 5 bases and J by 0 bases; unmatched bases: 8.

This clone showed up just once. In DNA form, the CDR3 reads TGTGCCAGCAGTTTAGCGGGACAGCCCTCCTACGAGCAGTACTTC. It specifies CASSLAGQPSYEQYF. This sequence joins TRBV27 and TRBJ2-7, with D possibly matching TRBD1 (7 bases). Germline CDR1 and CDR2: MNHEY and SMNVEV (reference sequence). The V end lost 2 bases, the J end lost 0 bases, and 11 bases lay between the germline ends. This CDR3 region has 15 residues.

The gene calls are TRBV28 and TRBJ2-2, with D possibly TRBD1 on 6 matching bases. The length of the CDR3 is 15 residues. Germline loops: CDR1 MDHEN, CDR2 SYDVKM. The V end lost 5 bases, the J end lost 2 bases, and 12 bases lay between the germline ends. CDR3 protein: CASSPPRGNTGELFF. Written as DNA, the CDR3 is TGTGCCAGCAGTCCCCCCAGGGGCAACACCGGGGAGCTGTTTTTT.

This clone was seen only once. The chain is built from TRBV7-8 and TRBJ1-2, with D unclear. This CDR3 has 14 residues. The germline V and J ends were trimmed by 1 base and 3 bases, with 9 bases remaining between them. Per germline, CDR1 SGHVS and CDR2 FQNEAQ. The CDR3 protein is CASSLEVRYYGYTF. DNA of the CDR3: TGTGCCAGCAGCTTAGAGGTCAGGTACTATGGCTACACCTTC.

The gene calls are TRBV30 and TRBJ2-5; 8 bases match TRBD2. V shed 0 bases, J shed 3 bases, and the junction held 0 bases outside the gene matches. The CDR3 extends over 13 amino acids. Per the germline V gene, CDR1 is GTSNPN and CDR2 is SVGIG (reference sequence). The CDR3 bases are TGTGCCTGGAGTGTACTAGCGGAAGAGACCCAGTACTTC. The encoded protein is CAWSVLAEETQYF.

V is TRBV28 and J is TRBJ2-1, with 8 bases fitting TRBD2. There are 15 residues in the CDR3. Germline-derived CDR1 and CDR2 are MDHEN and SYDVKM. V shed 5 bases, J shed 2 bases, and the junction held 5 bases outside the gene matches. Here the CDR3 reads CASSPTSGPYNEQFF. In DNA form, the CDR3 reads TGTGCCAGCAGTCCCACTAGCGGCCCCTACAATGAGCAGTTCTTC.

V is TRBV10-3 and J is TRBJ2-2; 8 nucleotides agree with TRBD1. V shed 4 bases and J 3 bases; nucleotides not matched to a gene: 4. Looked up from germline, CDR1 is ENHRY and CDR2 is SYGVKD. The CDR3 has 15 residues. The CDR3 protein is CAISAGGADTGELFF. CDR3 in DNA: TGTGCCATCAGTGCAGGGGGCGCCGACACCGGGGAGCTGTTTTTT.

This clone was found once. This chain joins TRBV6-7 and TRBJ1-5, with 8 nucleotides matching TRBD1. TRBV6-7 is an ORF, and what it does is uncertain. The CDR3 is 20 residues long. Germline trimming cut 0 bases from V and 0 bases from J; bases unmatched to any gene: 13. The CDR3 loop reads CASSYSRDERTGNSNQPQHF. Written as DNA, the CDR3 is TGTGCCAGCAGTTACTCGAGGGATGAGAGGACAGGGAATAGCAATCAGCCCCAGCATTTT.

The V and J genes are TRBV11-3 and TRBJ2-5, with 13 bases identical to TRBD2. Germline CDR1 reads SGHNT; CDR2 reads YENEEA. This CDR3 contains 16 residues. V shed 5 bases, J shed 5 bases, and the junction held 8 bases outside the gene matches. CDR3 DNA: TGTGCCAGCAGCCCACTAGCGGGGGGGCCGAGCGAGACCCAGTACTTC. Encoded protein: CASSPLAGGPSETQYF.

The chain combines TRBV6-1 with TRBJ1-2, with 8 bases that match TRBD1. V dropped 3 bases and J dropped 4; count of bases not matched to a gene: 13. The CDR3 loop spans 17 amino acids. Per the germline V gene, CDR1 is MNHNS and CDR2 is SASEGT. DNA for the CDR3: TGTGCCAGCAGTGACCACCCCCCCGGACAGGGATCCTATGGCTACACCTTC. It yields the protein CASSDHPPGQGSYGYTF.

The CDR3 coding sequence is TGTGCCAGCAGTCAGGGGGAAAATCAGCCCCAGCATTTT. The encoded protein is CASSQGENQPQHF. V is TRBV6-5 and J is TRBJ1-5, with TRBD1 identical over 7 bases. Germline lookup yields CDR1 MNHEY and CDR2 SVGAGI. The CDR3 spans 13 residues. V shed 5 bases and J 4 bases; nucleotides not matched to a gene: 2.

The chain couples TRBV5-1 to TRBJ2-1; D possibly uses TRBD1 or TRBD2 (6 bases each). CDR1 and CDR2 from the germline V gene are SGHRS and YFSETQ. There are 15 residues in the CDR3. Trimming removed 0 bases from V and 9 bases from J, with 16 bases in between. CDR3 sequence (DNA): TGCGCCAGCAGCTTGGTTGGGGGGCTGGGCGGTGAGCAGTTCTTC. It yields the protein CASSLVGGLGGEQFF.

This sequence joins TRBV6-6 and TRBJ2-7; TRBD1 aligns across 7 bases. The CDR3 loop spans 13 amino acids. Per the germline V gene, CDR1 is MNHNY and CDR2 is SVGAGI (reference sequence). V lost 2 bases and J lost 6; bases outside the gene matches: 4. CDR3 in amino acids: CASSYDRAREQYF. Here the CDR3 DNA reads TGTGCCAGCAGTTACGACAGGGCTCGCGAGCAGTACTTC.

The chain uses TRBV6-5 and TRBJ1-6; a possible D gene is TRBD1 (6 bases). Germline V gene lookup returns CDR1 MNHEY and CDR2 SVGAGI. The V gene lost 5 bases and the J gene lost 9 bases, with 11 bases spanning the gap. This CDR3 region has 13 residues. CDR3 in amino acids: CASSRGFSSPLHF. In DNA, the CDR3 is TGTGCCAGCAGTAGGGGGTTCAGTTCACCCCTCCACTTT.

The genes are TRBV2 and TRBJ2-7; D not certain. CDR1 and CDR2 (germline): SNHLY, FYNNEI. With 7 bases removed from V and 3 bases from J, the gap between germline ends came to 13 bases. The CDR3 length is 13 residues. The CDR3 DNA reads as TGTGCCAGCATCATGACGACAAACTACGAGCAGTACTTC. It translates to CASIMTTNYEQYF. Full variable domain (outside the CDR3, taken from reference TRBV2 and TRBJ2-7): EPEVTQTPSHQVTQMGQEVILRCVPISNHLYFYWYRQILGQKVEFLVSFYNNEISEKSEIFDDQFSVERPDGSNFTLKIRSTKLEDSAMYFCASIMTTNYEQYFGPGTRLTVT.

The chain employs TRBV10-3 and TRBJ2-1; D not resolved. CDR3 length equals 13 residues. V lost 5 bases and J 2 bases, leaving 7 bases between the germline ends. Germline CDR1 is ENHRY and CDR2 is SYGVKD. CDR3 amino acids: CAISPLPYNEQFF. CDR3 nucleotide sequence: TGTGCCATCAGTCCTCTGCCCTACAATGAGCAGTTCTTC.

The V call is TRBV15, the J call TRBJ2-7, with 10 bases that match TRBD2. This CDR3 is 16 amino acids long. Germline CDR1 and CDR2: LNHNV and YYDKDF (reference sequence). Losses at the gene ends were 0 bases for V and 1 base for J; bases not matched to a gene: 3. Written as DNA, the CDR3 is TGTGCCACCAGCAGAGATCTAGCGGGGGCATCCTACGAGCAGTACTTC. This codes for CATSRDLAGASYEQYF.